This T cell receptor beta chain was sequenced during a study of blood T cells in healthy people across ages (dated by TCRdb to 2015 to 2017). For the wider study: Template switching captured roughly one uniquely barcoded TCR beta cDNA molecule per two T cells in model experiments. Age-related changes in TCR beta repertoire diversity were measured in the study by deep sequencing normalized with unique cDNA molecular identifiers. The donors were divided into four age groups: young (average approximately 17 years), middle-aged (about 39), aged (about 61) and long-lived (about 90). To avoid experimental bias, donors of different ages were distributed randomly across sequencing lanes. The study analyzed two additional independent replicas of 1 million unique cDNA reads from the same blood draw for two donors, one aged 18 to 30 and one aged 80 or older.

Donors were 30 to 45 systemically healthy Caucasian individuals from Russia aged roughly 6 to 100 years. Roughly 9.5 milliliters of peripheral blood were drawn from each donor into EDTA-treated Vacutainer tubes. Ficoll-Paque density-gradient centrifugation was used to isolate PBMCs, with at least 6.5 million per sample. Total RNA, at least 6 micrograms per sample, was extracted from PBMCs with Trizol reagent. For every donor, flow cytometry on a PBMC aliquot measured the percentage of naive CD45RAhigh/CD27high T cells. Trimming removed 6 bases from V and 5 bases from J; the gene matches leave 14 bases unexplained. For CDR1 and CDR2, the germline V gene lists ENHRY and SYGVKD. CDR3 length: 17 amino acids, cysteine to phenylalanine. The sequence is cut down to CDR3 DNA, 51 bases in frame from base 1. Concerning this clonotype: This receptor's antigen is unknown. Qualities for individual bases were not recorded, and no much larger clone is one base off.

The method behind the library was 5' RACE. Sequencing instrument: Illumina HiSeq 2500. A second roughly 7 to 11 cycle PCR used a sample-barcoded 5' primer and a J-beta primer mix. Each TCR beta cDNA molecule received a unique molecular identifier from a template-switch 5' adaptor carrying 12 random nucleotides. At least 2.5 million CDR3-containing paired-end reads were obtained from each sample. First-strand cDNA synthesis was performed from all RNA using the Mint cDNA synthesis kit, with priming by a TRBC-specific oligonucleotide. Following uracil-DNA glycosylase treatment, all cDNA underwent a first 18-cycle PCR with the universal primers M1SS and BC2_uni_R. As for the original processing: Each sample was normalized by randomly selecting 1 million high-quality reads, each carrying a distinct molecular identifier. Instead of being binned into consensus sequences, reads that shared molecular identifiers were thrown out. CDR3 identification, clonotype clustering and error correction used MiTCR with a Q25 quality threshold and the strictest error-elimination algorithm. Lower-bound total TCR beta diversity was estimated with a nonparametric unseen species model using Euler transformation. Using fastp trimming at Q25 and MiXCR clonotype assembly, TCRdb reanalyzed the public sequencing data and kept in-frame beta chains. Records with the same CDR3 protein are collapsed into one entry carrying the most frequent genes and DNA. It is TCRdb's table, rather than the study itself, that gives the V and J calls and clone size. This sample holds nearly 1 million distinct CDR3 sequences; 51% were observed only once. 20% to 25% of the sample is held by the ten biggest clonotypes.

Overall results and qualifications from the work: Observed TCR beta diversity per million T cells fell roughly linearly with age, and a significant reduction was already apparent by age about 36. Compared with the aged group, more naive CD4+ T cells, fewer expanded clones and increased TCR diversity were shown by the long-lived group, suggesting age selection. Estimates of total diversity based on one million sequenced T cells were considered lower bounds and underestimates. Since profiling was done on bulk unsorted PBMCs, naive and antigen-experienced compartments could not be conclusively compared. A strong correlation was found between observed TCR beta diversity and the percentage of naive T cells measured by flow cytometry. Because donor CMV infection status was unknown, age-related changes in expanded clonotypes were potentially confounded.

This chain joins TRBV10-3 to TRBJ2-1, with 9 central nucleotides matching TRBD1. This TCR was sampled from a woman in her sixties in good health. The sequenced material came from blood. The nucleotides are TGTGCCATCAGGACCTCAGATGGACAGGGGAACCACAATGAGCAGTTCTTC. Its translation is CAIRTSDGQGNHNEQFF.